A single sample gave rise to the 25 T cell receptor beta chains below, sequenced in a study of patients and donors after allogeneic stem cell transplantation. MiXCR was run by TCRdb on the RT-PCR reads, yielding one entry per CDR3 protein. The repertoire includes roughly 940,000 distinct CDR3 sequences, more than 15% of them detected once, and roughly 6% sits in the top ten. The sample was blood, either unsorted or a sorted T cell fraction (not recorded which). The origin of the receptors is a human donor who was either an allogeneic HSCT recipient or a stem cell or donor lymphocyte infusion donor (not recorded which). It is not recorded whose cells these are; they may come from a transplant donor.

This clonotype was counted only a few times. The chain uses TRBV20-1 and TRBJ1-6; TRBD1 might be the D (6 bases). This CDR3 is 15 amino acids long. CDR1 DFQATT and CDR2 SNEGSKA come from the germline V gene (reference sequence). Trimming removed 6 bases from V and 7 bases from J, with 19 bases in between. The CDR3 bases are TGCAGTGCCCAAGAAATACAGGGCGTGAATTCACCCCTCCACTTT. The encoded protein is CSAQEIQGVNSPLHF.

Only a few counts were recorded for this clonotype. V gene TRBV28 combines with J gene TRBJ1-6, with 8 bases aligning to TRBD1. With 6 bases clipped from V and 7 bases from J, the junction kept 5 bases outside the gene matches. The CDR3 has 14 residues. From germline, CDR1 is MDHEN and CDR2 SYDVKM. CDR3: CASRTGGINSPLHF. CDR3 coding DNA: TGTGCCAGCAGAACAGGGGGAATCAATTCACCCCTCCACTTT.

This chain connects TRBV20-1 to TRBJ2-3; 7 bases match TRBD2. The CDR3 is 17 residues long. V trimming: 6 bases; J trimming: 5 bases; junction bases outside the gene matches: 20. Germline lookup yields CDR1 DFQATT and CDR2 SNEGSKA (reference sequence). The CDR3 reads CSASQPTSVLVGDTQYF. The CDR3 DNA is TGCAGTGCGTCCCAACCTACTAGCGTCCTAGTGGGAGATACGCAGTATTTT.

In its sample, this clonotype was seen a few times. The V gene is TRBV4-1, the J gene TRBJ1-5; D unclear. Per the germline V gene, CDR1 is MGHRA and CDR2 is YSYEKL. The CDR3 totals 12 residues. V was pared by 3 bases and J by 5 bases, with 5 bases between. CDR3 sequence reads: CASSQNDQPQHF. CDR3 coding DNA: TGCGCCAGCAGCCAGAACGATCAGCCCCAGCATTTT.

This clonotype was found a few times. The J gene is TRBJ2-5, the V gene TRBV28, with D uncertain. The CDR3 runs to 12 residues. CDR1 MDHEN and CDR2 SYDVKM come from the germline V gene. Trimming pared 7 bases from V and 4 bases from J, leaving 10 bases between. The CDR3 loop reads CASTSLTETQYF. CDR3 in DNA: TGTGCCAGCACCTCTCTAACAGAGACCCAGTACTTC. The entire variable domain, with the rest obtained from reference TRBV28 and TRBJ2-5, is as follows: DVKVTQSSRYLVKRTGEKVFLECVQDMDHENMFWYRQDPGLGLRLIYFSYDVKMKEKGDIPEGYSVSREKKERFSLILESASTNQTSMYLCASTSLTETQYFGPGTRLLVL.

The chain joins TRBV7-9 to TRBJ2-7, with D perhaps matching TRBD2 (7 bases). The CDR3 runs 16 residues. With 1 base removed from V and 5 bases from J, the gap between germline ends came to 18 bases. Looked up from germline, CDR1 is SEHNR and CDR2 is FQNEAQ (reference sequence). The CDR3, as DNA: TGTGCCAGCAGCTTAGTTCCAGGGGAGGGTTCGGACGAGCAGTACTTC. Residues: CASSLVPGEGSDEQYF.

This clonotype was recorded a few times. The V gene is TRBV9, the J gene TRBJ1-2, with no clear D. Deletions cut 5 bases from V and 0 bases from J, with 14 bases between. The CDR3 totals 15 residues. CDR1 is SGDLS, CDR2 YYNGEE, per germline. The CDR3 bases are TGTGCCAGCAGTGGCTCGGCGCTACCTAACTATGGCTACACCTTC. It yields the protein CASSGSALPNYGYTF.

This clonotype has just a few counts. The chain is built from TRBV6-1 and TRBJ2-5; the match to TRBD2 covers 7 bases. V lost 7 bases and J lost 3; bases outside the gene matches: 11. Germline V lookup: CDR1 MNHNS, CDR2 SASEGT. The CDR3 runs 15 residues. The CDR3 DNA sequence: TGTGCCAGCAACGCAGTAGGGGCGGGGGAAGAGACCCAGTACTTC. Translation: CASNAVGAGEETQYF.

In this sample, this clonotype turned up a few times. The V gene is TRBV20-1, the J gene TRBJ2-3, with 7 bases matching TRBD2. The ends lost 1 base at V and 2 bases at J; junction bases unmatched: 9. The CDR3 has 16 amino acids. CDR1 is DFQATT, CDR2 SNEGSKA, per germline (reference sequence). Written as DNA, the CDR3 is TGCAGTGCTAGAGTTATGGGACGGGGGGACACAGATACGCAGTATTTT. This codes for CSARVMGRGDTDTQYF.

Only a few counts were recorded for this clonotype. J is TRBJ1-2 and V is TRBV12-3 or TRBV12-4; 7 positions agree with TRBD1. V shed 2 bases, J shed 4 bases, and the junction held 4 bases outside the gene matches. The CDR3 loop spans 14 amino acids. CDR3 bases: TGTGCCAGCAGTTTAAGGCAGGGGGGCTATGGCTACACCTTC. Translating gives CASSLRQGGYGYTF.

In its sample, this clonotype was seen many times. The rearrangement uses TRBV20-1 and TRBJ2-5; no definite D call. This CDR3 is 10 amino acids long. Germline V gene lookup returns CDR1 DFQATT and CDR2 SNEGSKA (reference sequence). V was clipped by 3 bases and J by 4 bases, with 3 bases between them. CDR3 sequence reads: CSASGETQYF. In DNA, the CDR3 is TGCAGTGCTAGTGGAGAGACCCAGTACTTC.

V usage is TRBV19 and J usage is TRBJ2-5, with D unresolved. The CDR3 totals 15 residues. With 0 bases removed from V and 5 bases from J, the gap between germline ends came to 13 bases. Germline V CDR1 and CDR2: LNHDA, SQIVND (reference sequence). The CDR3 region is CASSIDARSRETQYF. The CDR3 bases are TGTGCCAGTAGTATAGATGCGAGGAGCCGGGAGACCCAGTACTTC.

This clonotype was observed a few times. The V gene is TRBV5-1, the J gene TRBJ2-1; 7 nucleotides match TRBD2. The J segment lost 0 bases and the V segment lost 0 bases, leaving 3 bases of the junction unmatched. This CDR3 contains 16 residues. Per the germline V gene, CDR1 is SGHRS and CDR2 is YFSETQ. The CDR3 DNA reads TGCGCCAGCAGCTTGGAGGGCGGGAGCTCCTACAATGAGCAGTTCTTC. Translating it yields CASSLEGGSSYNEQFF.

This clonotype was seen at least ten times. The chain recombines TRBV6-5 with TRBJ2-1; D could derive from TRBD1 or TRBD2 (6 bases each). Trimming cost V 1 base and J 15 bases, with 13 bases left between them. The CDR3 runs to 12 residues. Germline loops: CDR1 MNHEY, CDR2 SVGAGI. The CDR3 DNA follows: TGTGCCAGCAGTTACTTTGACGGGGGCGTGTTCTTC. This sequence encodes CASSYFDGGVFF.

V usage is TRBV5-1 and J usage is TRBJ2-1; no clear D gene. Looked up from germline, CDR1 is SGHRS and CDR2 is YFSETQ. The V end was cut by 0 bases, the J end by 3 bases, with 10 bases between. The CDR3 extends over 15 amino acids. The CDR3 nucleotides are TGCGCCAGCAGCTTGGGAGACCCCCTCTACAATGAGCAGTTCTTC. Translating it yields CASSLGDPLYNEQFF. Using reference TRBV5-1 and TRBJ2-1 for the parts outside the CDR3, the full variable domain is KAGVTQTPRYLIKTRGQQVTLSCSPISGHRSVSWYQQTPGQGLQFLFEYFSETQRNKGNFPGRFSGRQFSNSRSEMNVSTLELGDSALYLCASSLGDPLYNEQFFGPGTRLTVL.

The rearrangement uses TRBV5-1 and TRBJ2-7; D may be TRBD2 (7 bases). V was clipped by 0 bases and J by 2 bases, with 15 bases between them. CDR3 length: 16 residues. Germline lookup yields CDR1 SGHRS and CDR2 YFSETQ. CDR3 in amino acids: CASSLVGGDYTYEQYF. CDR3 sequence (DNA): TGCGCCAGCAGCTTGGTAGGGGGGGACTATACCTACGAGCAGTACTTC.

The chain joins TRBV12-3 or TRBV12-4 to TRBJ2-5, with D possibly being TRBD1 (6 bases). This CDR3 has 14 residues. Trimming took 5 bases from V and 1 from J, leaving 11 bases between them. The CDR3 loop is CASSLRTVQETQYF. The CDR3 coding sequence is TGTGCCAGCAGTCTTCGGACAGTCCAAGAGACCCAGTACTTC.

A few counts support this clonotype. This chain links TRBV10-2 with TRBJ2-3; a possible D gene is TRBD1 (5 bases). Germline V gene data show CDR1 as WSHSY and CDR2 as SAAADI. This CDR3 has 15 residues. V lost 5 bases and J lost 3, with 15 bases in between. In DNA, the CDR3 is TGCGCCAGCAGTCTCCAGGGAAAAGGGACAGATACGCAGTATTTT. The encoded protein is CASSLQGKGTDTQYF.

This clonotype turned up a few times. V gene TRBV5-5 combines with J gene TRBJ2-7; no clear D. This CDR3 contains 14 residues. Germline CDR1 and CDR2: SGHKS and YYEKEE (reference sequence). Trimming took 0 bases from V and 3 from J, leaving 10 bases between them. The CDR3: CASSLDPANYEQYF. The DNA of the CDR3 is TGTGCCAGCAGCTTGGATCCAGCAAACTACGAGCAGTACTTC.

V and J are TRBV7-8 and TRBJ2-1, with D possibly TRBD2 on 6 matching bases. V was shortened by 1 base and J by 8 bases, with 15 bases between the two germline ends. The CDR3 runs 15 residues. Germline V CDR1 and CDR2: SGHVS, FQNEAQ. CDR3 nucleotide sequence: TGTGCCAGCAGCTTAGTGGGACTCATCGCCCATGAGCAGTTCTTC. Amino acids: CASSLVGLIAHEQFF.

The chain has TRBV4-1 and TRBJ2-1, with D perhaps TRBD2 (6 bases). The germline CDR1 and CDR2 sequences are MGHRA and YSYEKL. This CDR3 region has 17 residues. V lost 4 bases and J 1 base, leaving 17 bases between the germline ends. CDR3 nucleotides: TGCGCCAGCAGCCCTCCGGTGGTAGGGAGGTCCTACAATGAGCAGTTCTTC. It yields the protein CASSPPVVGRSYNEQFF.

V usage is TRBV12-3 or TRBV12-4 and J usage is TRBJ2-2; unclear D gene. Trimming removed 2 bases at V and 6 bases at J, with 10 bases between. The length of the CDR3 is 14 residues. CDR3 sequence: CASSLRVKAGELFF. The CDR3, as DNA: TGTGCCAGCAGTTTAAGGGTGAAGGCCGGGGAGCTGTTTTTT.

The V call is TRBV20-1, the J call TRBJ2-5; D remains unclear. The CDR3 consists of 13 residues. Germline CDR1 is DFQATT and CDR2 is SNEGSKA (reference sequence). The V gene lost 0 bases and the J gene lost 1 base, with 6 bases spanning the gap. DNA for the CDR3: TGCAGTGCTAGAGAGGGCAGCCAAGAGACCCAGTACTTC. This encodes CSAREGSQETQYF.

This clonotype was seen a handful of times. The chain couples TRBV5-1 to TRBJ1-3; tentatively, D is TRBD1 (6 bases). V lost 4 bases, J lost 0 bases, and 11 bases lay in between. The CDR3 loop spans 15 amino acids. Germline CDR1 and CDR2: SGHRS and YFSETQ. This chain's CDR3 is CASSPGTPSGNTIYF. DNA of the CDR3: TGCGCCAGCAGCCCTGGGACACCCTCTGGAAACACCATATATTTT.

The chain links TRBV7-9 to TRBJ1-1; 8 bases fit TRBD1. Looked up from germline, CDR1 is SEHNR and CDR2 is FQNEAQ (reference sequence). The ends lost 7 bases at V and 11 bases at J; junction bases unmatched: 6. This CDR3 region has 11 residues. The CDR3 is CASNPDREAFF. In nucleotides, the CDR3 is TGTGCCAGCAACCCGGACAGGGAGGCTTTCTTT.